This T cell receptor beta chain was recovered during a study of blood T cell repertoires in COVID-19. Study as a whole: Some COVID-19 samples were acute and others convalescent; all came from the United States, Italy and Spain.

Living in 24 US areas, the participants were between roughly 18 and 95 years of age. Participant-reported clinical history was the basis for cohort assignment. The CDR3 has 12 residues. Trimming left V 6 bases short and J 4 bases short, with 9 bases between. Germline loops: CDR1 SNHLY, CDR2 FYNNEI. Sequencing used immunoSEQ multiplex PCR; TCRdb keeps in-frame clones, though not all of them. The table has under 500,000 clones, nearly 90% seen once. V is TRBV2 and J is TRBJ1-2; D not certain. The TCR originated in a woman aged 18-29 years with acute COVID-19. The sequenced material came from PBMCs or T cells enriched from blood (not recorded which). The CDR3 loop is CASRSTRYGYTF. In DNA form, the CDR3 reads TGTGCCAGCAGGTCTACCCGCTATGGCTACACCTTC.